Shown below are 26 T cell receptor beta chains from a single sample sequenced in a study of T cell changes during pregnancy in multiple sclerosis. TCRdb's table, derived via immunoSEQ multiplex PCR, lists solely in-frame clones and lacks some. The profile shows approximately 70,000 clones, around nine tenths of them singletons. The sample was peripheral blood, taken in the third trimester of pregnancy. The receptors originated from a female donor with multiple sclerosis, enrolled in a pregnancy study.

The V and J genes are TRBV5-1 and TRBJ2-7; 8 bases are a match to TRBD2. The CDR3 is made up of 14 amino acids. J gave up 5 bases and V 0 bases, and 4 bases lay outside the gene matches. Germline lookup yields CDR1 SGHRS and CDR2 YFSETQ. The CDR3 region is CASSLGAGGNEQYF. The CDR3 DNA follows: TGCGCCAGCAGCTTGGGTGCGGGGGGCAACGAGCAGTACTTC.

CDR3 residues: CSVSTRNTGELFF. In DNA form, the CDR3 reads TGCAGCGTTTCGACTAGAAACACCGGGGAGCTGTTTTTT. The chain recombines TRBV29-1 with TRBJ2-2; D perhaps matches TRBD2 (6 bases). The CDR3 has 13 residues. Germline assignment: CDR1 SQVTM and CDR2 ANQGSEA. The V gene lost 5 bases and the J gene lost 2 bases, with 9 bases spanning the gap.

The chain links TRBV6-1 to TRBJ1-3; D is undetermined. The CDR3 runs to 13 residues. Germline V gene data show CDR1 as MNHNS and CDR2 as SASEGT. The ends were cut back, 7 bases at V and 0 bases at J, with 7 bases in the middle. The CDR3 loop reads CASKPSSGNTIYF. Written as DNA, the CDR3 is TGTGCCAGCAAACCGAGCTCTGGAAACACCATATATTTT.

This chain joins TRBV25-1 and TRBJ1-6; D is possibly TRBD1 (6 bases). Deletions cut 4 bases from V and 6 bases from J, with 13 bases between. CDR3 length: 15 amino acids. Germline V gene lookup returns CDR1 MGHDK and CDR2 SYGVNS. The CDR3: CASSATGHRNSPLHF. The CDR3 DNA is TGTGCCAGCAGTGCCACAGGGCACCGTAATTCACCCCTCCACTTT.

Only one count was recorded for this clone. CDR3 amino acids: CASSLVQGAGTDTQYF. CDR3 nucleotides: TGCGCCAGCAGCTTGGTACAGGGGGCTGGGACAGATACGCAGTATTTT. This chain uses TRBV5-1 with TRBJ2-3; 9 positions match TRBD1. Germline loops: CDR1 SGHRS, CDR2 YFSETQ. CDR3 length: 16 amino acids. V gave up 0 bases and J gave up 3 bases; unmatched junction bases: 5.

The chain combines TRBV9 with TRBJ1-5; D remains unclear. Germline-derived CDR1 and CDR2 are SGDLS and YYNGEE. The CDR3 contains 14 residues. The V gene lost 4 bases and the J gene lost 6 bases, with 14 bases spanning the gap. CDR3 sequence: CASSPGLIGQPQHF. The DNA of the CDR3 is TGTGCCAGCAGCCCCGGTTTAATCGGTCAGCCCCAGCATTTT. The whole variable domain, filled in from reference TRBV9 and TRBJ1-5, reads DSGVTQTPKHLITATGQRVTLRCSPRSGDLSVYWYQQSLDQGLQFLIQYYNGEERAKGNILERFSAQQFPDLHSELNLSSLELGDSALYFCASSPGLIGQPQHFGDGTRLSIL.

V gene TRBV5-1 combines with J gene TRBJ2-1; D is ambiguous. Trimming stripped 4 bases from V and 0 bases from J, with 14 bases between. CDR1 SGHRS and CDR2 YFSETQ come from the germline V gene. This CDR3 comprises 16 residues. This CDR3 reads CASSQAALSSYNEQFF. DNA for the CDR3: TGCGCCAGCAGCCAGGCTGCCCTAAGCTCCTACAATGAGCAGTTCTTC. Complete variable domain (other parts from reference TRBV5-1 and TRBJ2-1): KAGVTQTPRYLIKTRGQQVTLSCSPISGHRSVSWYQQTPGQGLQFLFEYFSETQRNKGNFPGRFSGRQFSNSRSEMNVSTLELGDSALYLCASSQAALSSYNEQFFGPGTRLTVL.

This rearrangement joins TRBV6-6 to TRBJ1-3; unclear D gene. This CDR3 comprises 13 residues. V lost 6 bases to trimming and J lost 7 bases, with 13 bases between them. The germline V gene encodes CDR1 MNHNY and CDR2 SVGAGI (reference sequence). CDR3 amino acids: CASSTAARNTIYF. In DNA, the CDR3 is TGTGCCAGCAGCACTGCCGCCAGGAACACCATATATTTT.

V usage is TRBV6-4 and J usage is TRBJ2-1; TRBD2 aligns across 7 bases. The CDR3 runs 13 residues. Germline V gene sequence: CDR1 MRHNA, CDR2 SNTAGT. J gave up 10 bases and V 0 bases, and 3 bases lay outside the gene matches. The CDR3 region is CASSDSNGREQFF. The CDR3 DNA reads TGTGCCAGCAGTGACTCGAACGGGAGGGAGCAGTTCTTC.

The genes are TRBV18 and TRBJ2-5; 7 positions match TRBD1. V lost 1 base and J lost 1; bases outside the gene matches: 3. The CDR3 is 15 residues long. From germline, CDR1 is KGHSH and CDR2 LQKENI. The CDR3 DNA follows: TGTGCCAGCTCACCACTGGACAGGCTCCAAGAGACCCAGTACTTC. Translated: CASSPLDRLQETQYF. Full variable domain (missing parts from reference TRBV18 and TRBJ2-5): NAGVMQNPRHLVRRRGQEARLRCSPMKGHSHVYWYRQLPEEGLKFMVYLQKENIIDESGMPKERFSAEFPKEGPSILRIQQVVRGDSAAYFCASSPLDRLQETQYFGPGTRLLVL.

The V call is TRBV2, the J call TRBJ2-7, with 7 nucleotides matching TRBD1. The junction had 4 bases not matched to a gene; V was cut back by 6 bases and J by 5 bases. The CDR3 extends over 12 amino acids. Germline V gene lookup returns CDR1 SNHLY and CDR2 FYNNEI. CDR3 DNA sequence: TGTGCCAGCAGGGACGACAGGGACGAGCAGTACTTC. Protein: CASRDDRDEQYF. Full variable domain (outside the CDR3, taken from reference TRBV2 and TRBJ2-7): EPEVTQTPSHQVTQMGQEVILRCVPISNHLYFYWYRQILGQKVEFLVSFYNNEISEKSEIFDDQFSVERPDGSNFTLKIRSTKLEDSAMYFCASRDDRDEQYFGPGTRLTVT.

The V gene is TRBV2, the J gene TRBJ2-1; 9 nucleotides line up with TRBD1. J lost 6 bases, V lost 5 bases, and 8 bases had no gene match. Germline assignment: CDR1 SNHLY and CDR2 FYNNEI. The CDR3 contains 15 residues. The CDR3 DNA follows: TGTGCCAGCAGTTCACAGGGGGCGATAGGCAATGAGCAGTTCTTC. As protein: CASSSQGAIGNEQFF.

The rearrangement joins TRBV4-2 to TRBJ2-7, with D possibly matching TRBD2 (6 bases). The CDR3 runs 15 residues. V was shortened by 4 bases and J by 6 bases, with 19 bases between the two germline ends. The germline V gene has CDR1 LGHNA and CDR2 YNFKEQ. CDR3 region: CASSRSATSLGEQYF. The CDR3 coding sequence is TGTGCCAGCAGCCGGTCCGCGACTAGTCTAGGCGAGCAGTACTTC.

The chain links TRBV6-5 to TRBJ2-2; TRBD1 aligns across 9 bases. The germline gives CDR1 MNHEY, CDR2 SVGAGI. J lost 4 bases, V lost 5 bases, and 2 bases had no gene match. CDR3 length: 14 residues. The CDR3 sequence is CASSDRGGTGELFF. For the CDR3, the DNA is TGTGCCAGCAGTGACAGGGGGGGCACCGGGGAGCTGTTTTTT.

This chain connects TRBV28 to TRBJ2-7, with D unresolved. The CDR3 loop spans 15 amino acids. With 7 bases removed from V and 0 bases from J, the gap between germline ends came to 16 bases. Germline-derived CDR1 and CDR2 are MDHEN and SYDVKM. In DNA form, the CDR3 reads TGTGCCAGCAATTCTTACGGTCGGAGCTCCTACGAGCAGTACTTC. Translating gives CASNSYGRSSYEQYF.

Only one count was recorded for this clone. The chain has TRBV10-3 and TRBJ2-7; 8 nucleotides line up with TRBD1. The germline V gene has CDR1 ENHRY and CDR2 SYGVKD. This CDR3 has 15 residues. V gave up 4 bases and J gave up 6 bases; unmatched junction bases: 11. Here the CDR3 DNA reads TGTGCCATCAGTGCATCCGGGACAGGTGAACGCGAGCAGTACTTC. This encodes CAISASGTGEREQYF.

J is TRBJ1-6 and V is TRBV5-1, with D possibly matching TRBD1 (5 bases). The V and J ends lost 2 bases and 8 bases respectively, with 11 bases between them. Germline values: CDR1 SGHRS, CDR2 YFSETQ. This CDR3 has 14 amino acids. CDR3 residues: CASSLGAKDSPLHF. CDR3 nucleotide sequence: TGCGCCAGCAGCTTAGGGGCAAAGGATTCACCCCTCCACTTT.

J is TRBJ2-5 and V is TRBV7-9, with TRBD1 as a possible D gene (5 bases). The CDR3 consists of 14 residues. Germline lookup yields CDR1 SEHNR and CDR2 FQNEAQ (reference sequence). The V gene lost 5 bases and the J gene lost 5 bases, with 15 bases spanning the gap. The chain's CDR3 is CASSPPGAGETQYF. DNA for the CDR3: TGTGCCAGCAGCCCCCCAGGAGCAGGGGAGACCCAGTACTTC.

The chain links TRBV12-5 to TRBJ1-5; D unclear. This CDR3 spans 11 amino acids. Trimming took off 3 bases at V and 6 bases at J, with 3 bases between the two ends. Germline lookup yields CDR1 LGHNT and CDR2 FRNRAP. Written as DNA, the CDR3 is TGTGCTAGTGGTTTTAGTCAGCCCCAGCATTTT. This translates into CASGFSQPQHF.

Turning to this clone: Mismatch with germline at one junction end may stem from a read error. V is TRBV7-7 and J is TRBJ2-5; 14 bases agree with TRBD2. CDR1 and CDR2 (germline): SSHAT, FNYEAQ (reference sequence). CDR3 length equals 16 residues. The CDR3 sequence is CASSQTSGRAGETQYF. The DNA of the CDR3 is TGTGCTAGCAGCCAGACTAGCGGGAGGGCCGGTGAGACCCAGTACTTC.

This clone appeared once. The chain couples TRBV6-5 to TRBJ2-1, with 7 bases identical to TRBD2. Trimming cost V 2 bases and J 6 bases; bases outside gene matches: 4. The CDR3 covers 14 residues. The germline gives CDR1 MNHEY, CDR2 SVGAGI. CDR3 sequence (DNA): TGTGCCAGCAGTTACGACGGGAGGAGCAATGAGCAGTTCTTC. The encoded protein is CASSYDGRSNEQFF.

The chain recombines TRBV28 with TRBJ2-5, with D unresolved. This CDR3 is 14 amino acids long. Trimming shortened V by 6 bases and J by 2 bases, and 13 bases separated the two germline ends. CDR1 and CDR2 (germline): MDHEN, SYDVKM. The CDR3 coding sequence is TGTGCCAGCAGACCACCGGGTTTACAAGAGACCCAGTACTTC. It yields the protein CASRPPGLQETQYF.

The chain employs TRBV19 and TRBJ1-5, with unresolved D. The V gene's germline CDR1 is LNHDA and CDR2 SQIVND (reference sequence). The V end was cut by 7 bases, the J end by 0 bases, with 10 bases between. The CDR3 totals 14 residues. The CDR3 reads CASKSMYSNQPQHF. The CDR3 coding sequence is TGTGCCAGTAAGTCTATGTATAGCAATCAGCCCCAGCATTTT.

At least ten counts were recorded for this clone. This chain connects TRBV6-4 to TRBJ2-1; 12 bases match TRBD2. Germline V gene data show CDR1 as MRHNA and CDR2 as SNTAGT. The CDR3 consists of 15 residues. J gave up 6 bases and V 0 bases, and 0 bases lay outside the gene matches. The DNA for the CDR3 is TGTGCCAGCAGTGACTCGACTAGCGGGAGCAATGAGCAGTTCTTC. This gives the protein CASSDSTSGSNEQFF.

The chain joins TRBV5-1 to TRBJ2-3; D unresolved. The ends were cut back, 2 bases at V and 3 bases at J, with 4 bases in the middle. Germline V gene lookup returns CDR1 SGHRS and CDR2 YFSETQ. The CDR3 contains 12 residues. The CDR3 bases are TGCGCCAGCAGCTTTGAGACAGATACGCAGTATTTT. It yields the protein CASSFETDTQYF.

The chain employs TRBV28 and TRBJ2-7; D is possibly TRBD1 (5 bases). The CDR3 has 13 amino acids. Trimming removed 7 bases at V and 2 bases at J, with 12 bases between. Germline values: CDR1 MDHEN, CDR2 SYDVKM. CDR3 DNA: TGTGCCAGCAAGGGGCCCTATACCTACGAGCAGTACTTC. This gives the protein CASKGPYTYEQYF.